This TCR beta chain was found in a study of spatial heterogeneity in lung cancer. Study details: Mean representation of each unique TCR and UMI combination in the raw reads exceeded 9.5 occurrences.

The CDR3 has 13 residues. Trimming took off 2 bases at V and 10 bases at J, with 14 bases between the two ends. The V gene's germline CDR1 is LNHDA and CDR2 SQIVND (reference sequence). A unique molecular identifier was carried by every single TCR cDNA molecule. Each CDR3 protein is one row after TCRdb ran MiXCR on the 5' RACE reads. Among 45,000 to 65,000 distinct CDR3 sequences, less than 9% were seen once, and the ten largest hold 35%. Time point of the sample: blood at routine non-recurrence follow-up after resection. Whole RNA from tumor, nontumor lung or frozen PBMC was sequenced unsorted. This clonotype has just a few counts.

The chain has TRBV19 and TRBJ1-2; no firm D call. The source of this sequence is a female donor with early-stage non-small cell lung cancer. The sample in question was PBMCs, obtained at follow-up. The CDR3, as DNA: TGTGCCAGTAGTATAAAAGTTGTGGACCCCTACACCTTC. Residues: CASSIKVVDPYTF. Filled out from reference TRBV19 and TRBJ1-2, the complete variable domain reads DGGITQSPKYLFRKEGQNVTLSCEQNLNHDAMYWYRQDPGQGLRLIYYSQIVNDFQKGDIAEGYSVSREKKESFPLTVTSAQKNPTAFYLCASSIKVVDPYTFGSGTRLTVV.